The clone carrying this T cell receptor beta chain was seen a single time. Its antigen is currently unknown. These donors counted as nominally healthy when sampled, but unrecorded immune exposures were likely. This sample is part of a study of cytomegalovirus exposure and HLA in healthy donors. CDR1 and CDR2 (germline): MNHEY, SVGAGI. This CDR3 is 14 amino acids long. V lost 6 bases and J lost 2, with 14 bases in between. General study results and limits: It was likely that a cluster of highly shared sequence variants was a sequencing artifact. TCR beta sequences numbering around 15,000 were associated with HLA alleles at 0.05 false discovery rate in a later analysis.

PCR primers comprised 60 Vbeta and 13 Jbeta primers. TCRdb's table, derived via immunoSEQ multiplex PCR, lists solely in-frame clones and lacks some. The data contain about 200,000 clones, around 77% of them singletons. The rearrangement joins TRBV6-5 to TRBJ2-7; tentative D call: TRBD2 (7 bases). Sample: PBMCs. The sequence came from a woman in her 30s in good health and CMV-seronegative. CDR3 nucleotides: TGTGCCAGCAGAACTCGCGGGGGCCCCTACGAGCAGTACTTC. Its protein product is CASRTRGGPYEQYF.